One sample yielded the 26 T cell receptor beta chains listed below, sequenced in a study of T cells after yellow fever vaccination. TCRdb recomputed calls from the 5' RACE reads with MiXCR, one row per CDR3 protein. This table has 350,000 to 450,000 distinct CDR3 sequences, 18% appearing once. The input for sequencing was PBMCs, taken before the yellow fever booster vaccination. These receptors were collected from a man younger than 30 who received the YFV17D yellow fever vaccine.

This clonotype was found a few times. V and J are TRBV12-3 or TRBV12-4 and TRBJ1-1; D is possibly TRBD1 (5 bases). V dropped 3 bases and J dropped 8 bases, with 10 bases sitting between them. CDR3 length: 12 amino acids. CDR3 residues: CASSFGQPEAFF. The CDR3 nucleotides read TGTGCCAGCAGTTTCGGACAACCAGAAGCTTTCTTT.

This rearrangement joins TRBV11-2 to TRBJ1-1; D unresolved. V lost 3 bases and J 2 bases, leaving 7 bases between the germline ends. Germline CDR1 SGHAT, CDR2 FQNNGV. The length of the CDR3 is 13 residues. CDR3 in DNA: TGTGCCAGCAGCTTTCAGATTAACACTGAAGCTTTCTTT. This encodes CASSFQINTEAFF. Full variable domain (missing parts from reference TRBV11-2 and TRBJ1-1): EAGVAQSPRYKIIEKRQSVAFWCNPISGHATLYWYQQILGQGPKLLIQFQNNGVVDDSQLPKDRFSAERLKGVDSTLKIQPAKLEDSAVYLCASSFQINTEAFFGQGTRLTVV.

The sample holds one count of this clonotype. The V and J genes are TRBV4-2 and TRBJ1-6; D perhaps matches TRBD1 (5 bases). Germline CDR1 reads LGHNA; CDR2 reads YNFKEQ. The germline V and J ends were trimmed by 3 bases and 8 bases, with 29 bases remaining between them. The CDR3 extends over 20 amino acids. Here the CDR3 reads CASSQGYRGTQLNGDSPLHF. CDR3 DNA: TGTGCCAGCAGCCAGGGTTACCGCGGGACTCAACTCAACGGGGATTCACCCCTCCACTTT.

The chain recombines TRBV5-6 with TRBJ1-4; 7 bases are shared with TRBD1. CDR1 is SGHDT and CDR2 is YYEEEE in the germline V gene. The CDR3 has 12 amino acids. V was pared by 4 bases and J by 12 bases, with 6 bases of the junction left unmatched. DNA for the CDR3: TGTGCCAGCAGCCGCGGGACAGCGGAACTGTTTTTT. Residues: CASSRGTAELFF. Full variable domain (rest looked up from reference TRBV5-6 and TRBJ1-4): DAGVTQSPTHLIKTRGQQVTLRCSPKSGHDTVSWYQQALGQGPQFIFQYYEEEERQRGNFPDRFSGHQFPNYSSELNVNALLLGDSALYLCASSRGTAELFFGSGTQLSVL.

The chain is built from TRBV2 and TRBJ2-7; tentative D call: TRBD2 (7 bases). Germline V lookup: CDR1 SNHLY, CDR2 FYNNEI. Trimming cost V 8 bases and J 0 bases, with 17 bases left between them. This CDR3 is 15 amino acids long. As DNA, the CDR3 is TGTGCCAGCGTTGGGGCCGGGGGGCTCTCCTACGAGCAGTACTTC. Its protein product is CASVGAGGLSYEQYF.

Here the CDR3 reads CASSLAPQGVRTQYF. The DNA for the CDR3 is TGTGCCAGCAGCTTAGCGCCTCAGGGGGTCAGAACGCAGTATTTT. V gene TRBV7-2 combines with J gene TRBJ2-3; 7 bases are a match to TRBD1. Germline assignment: CDR1 SGHTA and CDR2 FQGNSA. The junction had 9 bases not matched to a gene; V was cut back by 0 bases and J by 9 bases. This CDR3 has 15 residues.

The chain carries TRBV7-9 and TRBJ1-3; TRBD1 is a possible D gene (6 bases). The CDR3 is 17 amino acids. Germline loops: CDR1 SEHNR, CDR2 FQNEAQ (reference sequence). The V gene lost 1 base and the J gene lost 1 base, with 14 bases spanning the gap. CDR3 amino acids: CASSLGSGGASGNTIYF. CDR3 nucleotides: TGTGCCAGCAGCTTAGGATCGGGGGGCGCGTCTGGAAACACCATATATTTT.

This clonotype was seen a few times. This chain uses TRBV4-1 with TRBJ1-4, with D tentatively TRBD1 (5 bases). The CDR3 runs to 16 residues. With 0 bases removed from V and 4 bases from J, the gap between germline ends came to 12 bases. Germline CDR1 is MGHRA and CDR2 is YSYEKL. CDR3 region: CASSQEIRGVNEKLFF. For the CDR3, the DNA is TGCGCCAGCAGCCAAGAAATTCGGGGGGTTAATGAAAAACTGTTTTTT.

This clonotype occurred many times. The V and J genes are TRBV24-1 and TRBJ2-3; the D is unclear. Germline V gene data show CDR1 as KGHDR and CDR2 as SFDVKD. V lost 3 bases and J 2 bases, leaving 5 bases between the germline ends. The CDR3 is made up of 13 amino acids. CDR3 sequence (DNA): TGTGCCACCAGTGATCGCCTCACAGATACGCAGTATTTT. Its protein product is CATSDRLTDTQYF.

The CDR3 is CASSPPQMQPQHF. The DNA for the CDR3 is TGTGCCAGCAGCCCCCCCCAGATGCAGCCCCAGCATTTT. This chain joins TRBV6-5 and TRBJ1-5; D not certain. The V gene's germline CDR1 is MNHEY and CDR2 SVGAGI. V was cut by 6 bases and J by 7 bases, with 13 bases left in between. This CDR3 has 13 residues.

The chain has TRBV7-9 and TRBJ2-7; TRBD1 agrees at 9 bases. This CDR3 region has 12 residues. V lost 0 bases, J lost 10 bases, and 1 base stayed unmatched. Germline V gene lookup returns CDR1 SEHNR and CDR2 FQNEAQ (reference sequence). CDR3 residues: CASSLAGQGQYV. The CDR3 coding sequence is TGTGCCAGCAGCTTAGCGGGACAGGGACAGTACGTC.

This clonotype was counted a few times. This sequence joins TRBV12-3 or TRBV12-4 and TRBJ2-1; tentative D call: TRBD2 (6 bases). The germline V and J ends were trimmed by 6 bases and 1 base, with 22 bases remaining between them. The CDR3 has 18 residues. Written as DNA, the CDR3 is TGTGCCAGCAGCCCTTTCCCCTTCCCCCGGGGGTCCTACAATGAGCAGTTCTTC. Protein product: CASSPFPFPRGSYNEQFF.

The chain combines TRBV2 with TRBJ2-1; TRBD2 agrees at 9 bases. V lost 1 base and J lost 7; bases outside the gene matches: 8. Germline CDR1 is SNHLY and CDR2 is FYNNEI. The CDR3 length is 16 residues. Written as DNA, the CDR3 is TGTGCCAGCAGTGAAGATCTTAGCGGGGGATGGAATGAGCAGTTCTTC. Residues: CASSEDLSGGWNEQFF. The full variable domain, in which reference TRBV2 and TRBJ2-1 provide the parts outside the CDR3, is EPEVTQTPSHQVTQMGQEVILRCVPISNHLYFYWYRQILGQKVEFLVSFYNNEISEKSEIFDDQFSVERPDGSNFTLKIRSTKLEDSAMYFCASSEDLSGGWNEQFFGPGTRLTVL.

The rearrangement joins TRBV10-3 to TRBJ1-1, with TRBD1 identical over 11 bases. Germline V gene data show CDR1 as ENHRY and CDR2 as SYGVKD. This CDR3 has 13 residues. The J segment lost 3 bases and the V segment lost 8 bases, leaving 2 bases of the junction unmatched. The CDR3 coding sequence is TGTGCCATCCGGGACAGGGGGGACACTGAAGCTTTCTTT. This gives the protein CAIRDRGDTEAFF.

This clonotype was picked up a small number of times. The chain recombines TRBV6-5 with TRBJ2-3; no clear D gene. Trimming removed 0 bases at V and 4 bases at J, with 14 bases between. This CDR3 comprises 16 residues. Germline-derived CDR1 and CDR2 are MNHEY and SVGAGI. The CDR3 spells CASSYSKASGADTQYF. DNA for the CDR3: TGTGCCAGCAGTTACTCGAAGGCCTCGGGCGCAGATACGCAGTATTTT.

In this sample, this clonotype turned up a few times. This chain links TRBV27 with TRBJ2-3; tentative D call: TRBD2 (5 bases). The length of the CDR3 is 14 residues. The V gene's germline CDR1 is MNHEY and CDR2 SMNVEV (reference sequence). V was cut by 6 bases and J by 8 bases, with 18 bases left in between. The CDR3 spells CASSLQGGPGTQYF. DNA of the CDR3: TGTGCCAGCAGCTTACAAGGAGGACCGGGTACGCAGTATTTT.

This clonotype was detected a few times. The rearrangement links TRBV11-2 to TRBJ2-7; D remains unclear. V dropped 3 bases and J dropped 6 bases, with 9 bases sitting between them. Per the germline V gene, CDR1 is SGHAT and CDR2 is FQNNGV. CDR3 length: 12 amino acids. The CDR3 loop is CASSFTRSEQYV. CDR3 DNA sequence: TGTGCCAGCAGCTTTACAAGGTCCGAGCAGTACGTC.

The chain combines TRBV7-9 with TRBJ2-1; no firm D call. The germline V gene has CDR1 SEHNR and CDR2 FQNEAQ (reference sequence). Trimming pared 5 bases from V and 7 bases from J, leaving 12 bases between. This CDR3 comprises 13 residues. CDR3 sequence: CASSPNHGNEQFF. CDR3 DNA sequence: TGTGCCAGCAGCCCAAATCATGGGAATGAGCAGTTCTTC.

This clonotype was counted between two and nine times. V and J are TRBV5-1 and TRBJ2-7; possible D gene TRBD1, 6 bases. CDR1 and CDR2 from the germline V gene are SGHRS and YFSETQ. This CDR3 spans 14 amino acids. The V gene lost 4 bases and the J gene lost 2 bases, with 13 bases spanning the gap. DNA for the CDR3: TGCGCCAGCAGCCGGGCAGGGGAGACCTACGAGCAGTACTTC. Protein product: CASSRAGETYEQYF.

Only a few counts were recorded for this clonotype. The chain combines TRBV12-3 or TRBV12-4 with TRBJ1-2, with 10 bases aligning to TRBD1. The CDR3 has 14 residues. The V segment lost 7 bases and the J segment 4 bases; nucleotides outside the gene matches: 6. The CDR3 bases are TGTGCCAGCACCCTCCGGGACAGGGGCTATGGCTACACCTTC. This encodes CASTLRDRGYGYTF.

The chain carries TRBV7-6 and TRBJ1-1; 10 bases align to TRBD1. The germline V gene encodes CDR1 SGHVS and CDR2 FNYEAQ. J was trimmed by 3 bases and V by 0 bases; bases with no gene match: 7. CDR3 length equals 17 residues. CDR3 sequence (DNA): TGTGCCAGCAGCTTAGCGGAGACAGGGGGCATGGACACTGAAGCTTTCTTT. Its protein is CASSLAETGGMDTEAFF.

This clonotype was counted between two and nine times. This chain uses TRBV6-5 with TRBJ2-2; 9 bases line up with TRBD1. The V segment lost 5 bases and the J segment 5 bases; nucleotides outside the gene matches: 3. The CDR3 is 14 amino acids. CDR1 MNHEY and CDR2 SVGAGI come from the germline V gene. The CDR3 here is CASSGTGRTGELFF. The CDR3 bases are TGTGCCAGCAGTGGGACAGGGCGGACCGGGGAGCTGTTTTTT.

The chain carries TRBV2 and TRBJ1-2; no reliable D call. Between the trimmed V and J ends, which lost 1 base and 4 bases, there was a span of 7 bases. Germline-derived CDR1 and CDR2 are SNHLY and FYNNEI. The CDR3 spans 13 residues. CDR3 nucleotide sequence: TGTGCCAGCAGTGAAGACGGATTCTATGGCTACACCTTC. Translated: CASSEDGFYGYTF. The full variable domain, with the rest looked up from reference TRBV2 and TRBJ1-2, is EPEVTQTPSHQVTQMGQEVILRCVPISNHLYFYWYRQILGQKVEFLVSFYNNEISEKSEIFDDQFSVERPDGSNFTLKIRSTKLEDSAMYFCASSEDGFYGYTFGSGTRLTVV.

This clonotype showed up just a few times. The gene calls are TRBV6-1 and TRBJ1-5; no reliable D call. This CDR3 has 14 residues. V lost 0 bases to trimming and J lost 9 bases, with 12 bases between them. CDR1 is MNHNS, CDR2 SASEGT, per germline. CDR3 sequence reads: CASSEAGLWLPQHF. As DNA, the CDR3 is TGTGCCAGCAGTGAAGCAGGTCTCTGGCTGCCCCAGCATTTT.

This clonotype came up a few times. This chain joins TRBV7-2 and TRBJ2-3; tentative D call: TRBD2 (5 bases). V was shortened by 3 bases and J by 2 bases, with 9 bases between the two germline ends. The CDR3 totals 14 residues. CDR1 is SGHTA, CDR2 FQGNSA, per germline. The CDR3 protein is CASSFEGATDTQYF. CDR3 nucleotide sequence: TGTGCCAGCAGCTTTGAGGGAGCCACAGATACGCAGTATTTT.

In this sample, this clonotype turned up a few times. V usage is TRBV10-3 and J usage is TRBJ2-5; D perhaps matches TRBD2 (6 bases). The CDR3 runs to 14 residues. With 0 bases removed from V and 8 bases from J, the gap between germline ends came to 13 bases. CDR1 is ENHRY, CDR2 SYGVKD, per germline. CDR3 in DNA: TGTGCCATCAGTGAGTCTACGCAAGGGACTACCCAGTACTTC. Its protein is CAISESTQGTTQYF.